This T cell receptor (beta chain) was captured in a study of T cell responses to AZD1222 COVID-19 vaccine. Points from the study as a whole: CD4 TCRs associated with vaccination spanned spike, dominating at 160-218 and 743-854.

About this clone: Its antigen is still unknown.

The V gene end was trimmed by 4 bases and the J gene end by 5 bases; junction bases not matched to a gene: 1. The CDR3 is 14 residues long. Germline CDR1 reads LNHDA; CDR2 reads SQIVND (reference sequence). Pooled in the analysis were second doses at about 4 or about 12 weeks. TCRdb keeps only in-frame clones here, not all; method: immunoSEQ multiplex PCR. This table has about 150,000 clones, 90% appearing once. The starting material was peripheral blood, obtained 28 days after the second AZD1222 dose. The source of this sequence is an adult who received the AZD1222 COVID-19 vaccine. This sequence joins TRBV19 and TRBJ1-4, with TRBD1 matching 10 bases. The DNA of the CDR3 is TGTGCCAGTAGTAGGGACAGGGGAAATGAAAAACTGTTTTTT. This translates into CASSRDRGNEKLFF.